This TCR beta chain was identified in a study of T cells after yellow fever vaccination. The study's findings and limits: Booster sampling recovered most clones from primary vaccination (96% CD4, approximately 90% CD8). Although the secondary response was weaker, it peaked faster, at day 5 versus 15. From the bulk population, abundant clonotypes could contaminate and appear within FACS-sorted repertoires.

With regard to this clonotype: Its antigen is not known.

The TCR cDNA carried a universal primer site and UMIs from 5'RACE template switching. Each CDR3 protein is one row after TCRdb ran MiXCR on the 5' RACE reads. Of some 320,000 distinct CDR3 sequences listed, approximately 4% are singletons. This sample comprised PBMCs, obtained 15 days after the yellow fever booster vaccination. The source is a man between 18 and 35 years old who received the YFV17D yellow fever vaccine.

CDR3 in amino acids: CASSYQGAIDTQYF. In nucleotides, the CDR3 is TGTGCCAGCAGTTACCAGGGGGCCATAGATACGCAGTATTTT. The genes are TRBV6-6 and TRBJ2-3; 8 bases map to TRBD1. The CDR3 consists of 14 residues. The junction had 3 bases not matched to a gene; V was cut back by 2 bases and J by 5 bases. Per germline, CDR1 MNHNY and CDR2 SVGAGI (reference sequence).